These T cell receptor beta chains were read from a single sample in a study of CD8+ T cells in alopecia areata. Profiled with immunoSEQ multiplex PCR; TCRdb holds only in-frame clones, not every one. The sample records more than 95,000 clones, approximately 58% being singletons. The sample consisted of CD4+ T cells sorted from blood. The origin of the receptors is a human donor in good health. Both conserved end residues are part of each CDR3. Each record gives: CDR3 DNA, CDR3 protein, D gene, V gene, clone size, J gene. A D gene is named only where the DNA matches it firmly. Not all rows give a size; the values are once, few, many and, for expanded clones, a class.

DNA: TGTGCCAGCAGCTTATCGCTCAGGGGCGAGCAGTACTTC
CDR3: CASSLSLRGEQYF
D: NA
V: TRBV7-9
size: NA
J: TRBJ2-7

DNA: TGCGCCAGCAGCTTGGCCGAGAGGTGGGCAACCGGGGAGCTGTTTTTT
CDR3: CASSLAERWATGELFF
D: NA
V: TRBV5-1
size: NA
J: TRBJ2-2

DNA: TGCACCAGCAGCCAACCCCCCAATCAGCCCCAGCATTTT
CDR3: CTSSQPPNQPQHF
D: NA
V: TRBV1
size: NA
J: TRBJ1-5

DNA: TGTGCCAGCAGTTACCCAGTTTCCAGGGGGTTATACGAGCAGTACTTC
CDR3: CASSYPVSRGLYEQYF
D: TRBD1
V: TRBV6-6
size: NA
J: TRBJ2-7

DNA: TGTGCCACCAGCAGAGATCGGGGGAGTGAGACCCAGTACTTC
CDR3: CATSRDRGSETQYF
D: NA
V: TRBV15
size: once
J: TRBJ2-5

DNA: TGCAGCGTTAAGAGGGGGCCCTCCTACGAGCAGTACTTC
CDR3: CSVKRGPSYEQYF
D: TRBD1
V: TRBV29-1
size: NA
J: TRBJ2-7

DNA: TGTGCCAGCAGAACCCGGGGGGGCCGGGCAGATACGCAGTATTTT
CDR3: CASRTRGGRADTQYF
D: TRBD2
V: TRBV7-2
size: few
J: TRBJ2-3

DNA: TGTGCCAGCAGGGCCTCCTACGAGCAGTACTTC
CDR3: CASRASYEQYF
D: NA
V: TRBV2
size: NA
J: TRBJ2-7

DNA: TGTGCCAGCAGCCAAGAAGCCAGCACGGCGTACGAGCAGTACTTC
CDR3: CASSQEASTAYEQYF
D: NA
V: TRBV4-2
size: NA
J: TRBJ2-7

DNA: TGTGCCAGCTCACCACAGACAGGGCGGGGTGGCTACACCTTC
CDR3: CASSPQTGRGGYTF
D: TRBD1
V: TRBV18
size: NA
J: TRBJ1-2

DNA: TGTGCCAGCAGTGCCGCCGACGACAATCAAGAGACCCAGTACTTC
CDR3: CASSAADDNQETQYF
D: NA
V: TRBV25-1
size: NA
J: TRBJ2-5

DNA: TGCGCCAGCAGCTTGGTGGGGACAGATACGCAGTATTTT
CDR3: CASSLVGTDTQYF
D: NA
V: TRBV5-1
size: NA
J: TRBJ2-3

DNA: TGCGCCAGCAGCCAAGTAGAAGGCCGGAGTAACACCGGGGAGCTGTTTTTT
CDR3: CASSQVEGRSNTGELFF
D: NA
V: TRBV4-3
size: NA
J: TRBJ2-2

DNA: TGTGCCAGCAGCTTGGCGTTAGGGGGAATCCGGAGCGAGCAGTACTTC
CDR3: CASSLALGGIRSEQYF
D: NA
V: TRBV7-2
size: NA
J: TRBJ2-7

DNA: TGTGCCAGCAGTGAAGACCAGATCCCCATGGGGGAGCTGTTTTTT
CDR3: CASSEDQIPMGELFF
D: NA
V: TRBV6-1
size: NA
J: TRBJ2-2

DNA: TGTGCCAGCAGTGAACGATCGGGGGCAGGGGGCCACGAGCAGTACTTC
CDR3: CASSERSGAGGHEQYF
D: TRBD1
V: TRBV25-1
size: NA
J: TRBJ2-7

DNA: TGTGCCAGCAGTCGCTCACAAACTCAAGAGACCCAGTACTTC
CDR3: CASSRSQTQETQYF
D: NA
V: TRBV27
size: NA
J: TRBJ2-5

DNA: TGTGCCAGCAGTTTACGCCTAAAGTGGGGAGAGCAGTACTTC
CDR3: CASSLRLKWGEQYF
D: NA
V: TRBV28
size: NA
J: TRBJ2-7

DNA: TGTGCCAGCAGTTTGGACCTCCCCTCTGGGGCCAACGTCCTGACTTTC
CDR3: CASSLDLPSGANVLTF
D: NA
V: TRBV28
size: once
J: TRBJ2-6

DNA: TGTGCCAGCAGCCAGGGGGCCAGCACAGATACGCAGTATTTT
CDR3: CASSQGASTDTQYF
D: TRBD1
V: TRBV7-2
size: many
J: TRBJ2-3

DNA: TGTGCCAGCAGCCTGGGGGCTAGCGGGGCCTCAGATACGCAGTATTTT
CDR3: CASSLGASGASDTQYF
D: TRBD2
V: TRBV7-2
size: few
J: TRBJ2-3

DNA: TGTGCCATTTTGCCAGGGTTAGGCGAAAAACTGTTTTTT
CDR3: CAILPGLGEKLFF
D: NA
V: TRBV30
size: NA
J: TRBJ1-4

DNA: TGTGCCAGCAGTGCGGACAGGGGGAATGGTTCACCCCTCCACTTT
CDR3: CASSADRGNGSPLHF
D: TRBD1
V: TRBV2
size: NA
J: TRBJ1-6

DNA: TGCAGTGCTAGAGCCACAGAAAAACTGTTTTTT
CDR3: CSARATEKLFF
D: NA
V: TRBV20-1
size: NA
J: TRBJ1-4

DNA: TGCAGCGTGAGTCAGGGGACTGACTATGGCTACACCTTC
CDR3: CSVSQGTDYGYTF
D: NA
V: TRBV29-1
size: NA
J: TRBJ1-2

DNA: TGCGCCAGCAGCTTGGAGGGAGCACCGACCCAGTACTTC
CDR3: CASSLEGAPTQYF
D: NA
V: TRBV5-1
size: NA
J: TRBJ2-5

DNA: TGTGCCAGCAGCGTTGGCGTGGGCGAGCAGTACTTC
CDR3: CASSVGVGEQYF
D: NA
V: TRBV9
size: NA
J: TRBJ2-7

DNA: TGTGCCAGCAGTCCCTCAGGGAACTATGGCTACACCTTC
CDR3: CASSPSGNYGYTF
D: NA
V: TRBV6-6
size: NA
J: TRBJ1-2

DNA: TGTGCCTGGAGTGTAGGTCAGGTCAGAAGCGCAGAGACCCAGTACTTC
CDR3: CAWSVGQVRSAETQYF
D: NA
V: TRBV30
size: once
J: TRBJ2-5

DNA: TGTGCCAGCAGCTTAAGTGGGAACCAAGAGACCCAGTACTTC
CDR3: CASSLSGNQETQYF
D: NA
V: TRBV7-2
size: NA
J: TRBJ2-5

DNA: TGTGCCAGCAGCCCCTCCCGGGGGCGGTTGGATGGCTACACCTTC
CDR3: CASSPSRGRLDGYTF
D: NA
V: TRBV4-2
size: NA
J: TRBJ1-2

DNA: TGTGCCAGCAGAATTATGAACACTGAAGCTTTCTTT
CDR3: CASRIMNTEAFF
D: NA
V: TRBV7-9
size: NA
J: TRBJ1-1

DNA: TGCGCCAGCAGCGACAACTCCTACGAGCAGTACTTC
CDR3: CASSDNSYEQYF
D: NA
V: TRBV5-1
size: NA
J: TRBJ2-7

DNA: TGTGCCAGCGCGGGACTAGCGGGGGGCCCCTACAATGAGCAGTTCTTC
CDR3: CASAGLAGGPYNEQFF
D: TRBD2
V: TRBV7-2
size: NA
J: TRBJ2-1

DNA: TGTGCCAGCAGCCGAAGGCAGGCAATCACCGGGGAGCTGTTTTTT
CDR3: CASSRRQAITGELFF
D: NA
V: TRBV14
size: NA
J: TRBJ2-2

DNA: TGTGCCAGCAGCTTGTGGCAGGGTTGGGACACTGAAGCTTTCTTT
CDR3: CASSLWQGWDTEAFF
D: NA
V: TRBV5-6
size: few
J: TRBJ1-1

DNA: TGTGCCAGCAGCCCACTGGGACAGGGGAGAGGTGGCTACACCTTC
CDR3: CASSPLGQGRGGYTF
D: TRBD1
V: TRBV4-2
size: few
J: TRBJ1-2

DNA: TGTGCCAGCAGTTTGTTTCCGGGGAACACTGAAGCTTTCTTT
CDR3: CASSLFPGNTEAFF
D: NA
V: TRBV27
size: few
J: TRBJ1-1

DNA: TGCAGCGCGACAGGATCATACTCCTACGAGCAGTACTTC
CDR3: CSATGSYSYEQYF
D: NA
V: TRBV29-1
size: NA
J: TRBJ2-7

DNA: TGTGCCAGCAGTGTATTTGGGACAGGGTTCATGAACACTGAAGCTTTCTTT
CDR3: CASSVFGTGFMNTEAFF
D: TRBD1
V: TRBV28
size: NA
J: TRBJ1-1

DNA: TGCGCCAGCAGCCCATCAACATGGGACAGAGTAGGCTACGAGCAGTACTTC
CDR3: CASSPSTWDRVGYEQYF
D: TRBD1
V: TRBV4-1
size: NA
J: TRBJ2-7

DNA: TGTGCCAGCAGCCAAGGGACAGGGGGGGTCCGGAATGAAAAACTGTTTTTT
CDR3: CASSQGTGGVRNEKLFF
D: TRBD1
V: TRBV7-9
size: few
J: TRBJ1-4

DNA: TGTGCCAGCAGCTTCACTAGCGGGGGGGCCTACGAGCAGTACTTC
CDR3: CASSFTSGGAYEQYF
D: TRBD2
V: TRBV7-2
size: NA
J: TRBJ2-7

DNA: TGTGCCACCAGCAGAGATAGGGGGCAAGAAAAACTGTTTTTT
CDR3: CATSRDRGQEKLFF
D: TRBD1
V: TRBV15
size: NA
J: TRBJ1-4

DNA: TGTGCCAGCAGCCCCGGGAGGGGCTACACCTTC
CDR3: CASSPGRGYTF
D: NA
V: TRBV5-4
size: few
J: TRBJ1-2